The 6 T cell receptor beta chains below were found in one sample sequenced in a study of blood T cell dynamics during melanoma immunotherapy (dated by TCRdb to between 2020 and 2021). The time point label on this specimen signifies: week 3, after first cycle of checkpoint inhibitor. The library came from the immunoSEQ multiplex PCR assay. TCRdb carries this immuneACCESS record with in-frame sequences only. Its versions omit some clonotypes, under half of them owing to an unresolved V gene in the studies checked, with the rest unexplained. Across this sample there are about 12,000 clones, with roughly 90% seen only once. The biggest ten clones account for about 4.2% of the sample. The sample consisted of blood, taken from a patient treated with checkpoint blockade. These receptor sequences come from a human donor with melanoma.

The chain carries TRBV6-1 and TRBJ2-3; TRBD2 matches 8 bases. Germline loops: CDR1 MNHNS, CDR2 SASEGT. Germline trimming cut 1 base from V and 6 bases from J; bases unmatched to any gene: 9. The CDR3 contains 16 residues. The CDR3 region has the DNA TGTGCCAGCAGTGAAGGACTAGCGCCAGCTTCGGATACGCAGTATTTT. Amino acids: CASSEGLAPASDTQYF.

This clone has just a few counts. V usage is TRBV7-9 and J usage is TRBJ1-2; D not resolved. CDR1 is SEHNR and CDR2 is FQNEAQ in the germline V gene (reference sequence). The length of the CDR3 is 15 residues. The V gene lost 3 bases and the J gene lost 6 bases, with 17 bases spanning the gap. DNA for the CDR3: TGTGCCAGCAGCTTTGGGTACAGCGATGAAGATGGCTACACCTTC. Amino acids: CASSFGYSDEDGYTF.

CDR3 sequence (DNA): TGTGCCAGCAGCCAAGATGAGGGGACTAGCCAGCCCGCGACCCAGTACTTC. Amino acid sequence: CASSQDEGTSQPATQYF. This sequence joins TRBV4-2 and TRBJ2-5; TRBD2 matches at 9 bases. This CDR3 is 17 amino acids long. J gave up 7 bases and V 0 bases, and 12 bases lay outside the gene matches. CDR1 and CDR2 (germline): LGHNA, YNFKEQ.

The chain combines TRBV5-6 with TRBJ2-7; D gene ambiguous. V was pared by 0 bases and J by 2 bases, with 9 bases between. The CDR3 is made up of 14 amino acids. Germline V gene lookup returns CDR1 SGHDT and CDR2 YYEEEE. Here the CDR3 reads CASSLVGNAYEQYF. The CDR3 DNA reads TGTGCCAGCAGCTTGGTGGGGAATGCCTACGAGCAGTACTTC. Looking up the rest from reference TRBV5-6 and TRBJ2-7 gives the full variable domain: DAGVTQSPTHLIKTRGQQVTLRCSPKSGHDTVSWYQQALGQGPQFIFQYYEEEERQRGNFPDRFSGHQFPNYSSELNVNALLLGDSALYLCASSLVGNAYEQYFGPGTRLTVT.

As DNA, the CDR3 is TGTGCCAGCTCAGATGAGACCCAGTACTTC. Amino acids: CASSDETQYF. This chain connects TRBV18 to TRBJ2-5; D uncertain. Germline V gene sequence: CDR1 KGHSH, CDR2 LQKENI. V shed 5 bases and J shed 5 bases, with 3 bases lying between them. This CDR3 has 10 residues.

The V call is TRBV2, the J call TRBJ1-5, with unresolved D. V was trimmed by 7 bases and J by 8 bases, leaving 18 bases between them. The CDR3 loop spans 14 amino acids. Germline loops: CDR1 SNHLY, CDR2 FYNNEI. CDR3 in amino acids: CASTINGNSEPQHF. Here the CDR3 DNA reads TGTGCCAGCACAATTAATGGCAACTCAGAGCCCCAGCATTTT.